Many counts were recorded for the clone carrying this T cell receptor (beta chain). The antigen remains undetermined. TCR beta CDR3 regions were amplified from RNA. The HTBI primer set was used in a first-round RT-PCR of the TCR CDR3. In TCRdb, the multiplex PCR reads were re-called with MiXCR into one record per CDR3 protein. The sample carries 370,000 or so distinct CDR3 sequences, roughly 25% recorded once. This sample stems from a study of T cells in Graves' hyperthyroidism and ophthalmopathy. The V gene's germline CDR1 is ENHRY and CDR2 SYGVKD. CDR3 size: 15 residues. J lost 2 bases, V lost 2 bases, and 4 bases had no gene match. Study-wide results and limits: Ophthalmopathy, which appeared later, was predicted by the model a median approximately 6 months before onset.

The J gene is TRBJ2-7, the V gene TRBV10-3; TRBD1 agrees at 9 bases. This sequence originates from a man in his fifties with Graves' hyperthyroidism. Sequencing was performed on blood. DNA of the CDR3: TGTGCCATCAGTGAGATGCGGGACAGGGCCTACGAGCAGTACTTC. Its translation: CAISEMRDRAYEQYF.